Listed below are T cell receptor beta chains from one sample, sequenced in a study of blood T cells in healthy people across ages. TCRdb ran MiXCR on the 5' RACE reads and lists one entry per CDR3 protein. The data hold 1.5 million to 2 million distinct CDR3 sequences, with over 25% observed a single time. The sample taken for sequencing was blood. These receptors were obtained from a woman in her 30s in good health. Each CDR3 is given with its conserved first and last residue. Each record gives: D gene, clone size, J gene, V gene, CDR3 DNA, CDR3 protein. A D gene is named only where the DNA matches it firmly. Size is stated for part of the rows, as once, few or many counts, or as a class when the clone is expanded.

TRBD2	few	TRBJ2-7	TRBV6-1	TGTGCCAGCAGTGACACCCCCGGGACTAGCGGGAGTTACGAGCAGTACTTC	CASSDTPGTSGSYEQYF
.	.	TRBJ1-1	TRBV7-3	TGTGCCAGCAGCTTAAGCGGGGCCCTGAACACTGAAGCTTTCTTT	CASSLSGALNTEAFF
.	.	TRBJ2-7	TRBV7-9	TGTGCCAGCAGCTCACTAGACCCGGGCTACGAGCAGTACTTC	CASSSLDPGYEQYF
.	.	TRBJ2-5	TRBV20-1	TGCAGTGCTAGCTCCCGGGCTAGAGAAGAGACCCAGTACTTC	CSASSRAREETQYF
TRBD2	.	TRBJ2-1	TRBV6-6	TGTGCCAGCAGTACCAAACTAGCGGGGAACAATGAGCAGTTCTTC	CASSTKLAGNNEQFF
.	.	TRBJ2-1	TRBV7-2	TGTGCCAGCAGCTTACTCGCCGAGACCCAGTTCTTC	CASSLLAETQFF
TRBD1	.	TRBJ2-1	TRBV5-5	TGTGCCAGCAGCTTGGGACGTAGGACAGGGATATCGAATGAGCAGTTCTTC	CASSLGRRTGISNEQFF
.	.	TRBJ2-7	TRBV18	TGTGCCAGCCCACAGGCGCCCCCGAAGGCCTACGAGCAGTACTTC	CASPQAPPKAYEQYF
.	many	TRBJ1-6	TRBV11-2	TGTGCCAGCAGCTTAGGGGTGGGGGCGCGAACACCCCTCCACTTT	CASSLGVGARTPLHF
.	once	TRBJ2-7	TRBV4-1	TGCGCCAGCAACCAAGAACCCTGGCCGAGCTCCTACGAGCAGTACTTC	CASNQEPWPSSYEQYF
.	few	TRBJ2-5	TRBV19	TGTGCCAGTTCCCGACTGCTCGAGAAAGAGACCCAGTACTTC	CASSRLLEKETQYF
TRBD1	many	TRBJ1-2	TRBV7-9	TGTGCCAGCAGCTCCCGGGACAGGGATGGCTACACCTTC	CASSSRDRDGYTF
.	.	TRBJ2-1	TRBV18	TGTGCCAGCTCACCATTGAGGGGCGAAACGCCCTACAATGAGCAGTTCTTC	CASSPLRGETPYNEQFF
.	few	TRBJ1-5	TRBV28	TGTGCCAGTTACCCCGGGTTAGCCAACGTACCCCAGCATTTT	CASYPGLANVPQHF
.	many	TRBJ2-7	TRBV10-2	TGCGCCAGCAGTGAAGTTCGAGGTGACGAGCAGTACTTC	CASSEVRGDEQYF
.	few	TRBJ2-3	TRBV7-2	TGTGCCAGCCTTGGTTCGTATACGCAGTATTTT	CASLGSYTQYF
TRBD2	.	TRBJ2-6	TRBV13	TGTGCCAGCAGTCGCGTAGCGGGGGTCTCTGGGGCCAACGTCCTGACTTTC	CASSRVAGVSGANVLTF
TRBD1	.	TRBJ2-7	TRBV3-1	TGTGCCAGCAGCCCCCAGGACAGGGATTACGAGCAGTACTTC	CASSPQDRDYEQYF
TRBD2	.	TRBJ2-2	TRBV12-3/TRBV12-4	TGTGCCAGCAGTTTAGGCGGGGGGGTCGTCGGGGAGCTGTTTTTT	CASSLGGGVVGELFF
.	.	TRBJ2-3	TRBV2	TGTGCCAGCATGGCCGCCCGCGCAGATACGCAGTATTTT	CASMAARADTQYF
.	.	TRBJ1-2	TRBV7-2	TGTGCCAGCAGCTTACGGGGGCTCCCAGGGGTCGGCGATGGCTACACCTTC	CASSLRGLPGVGDGYTF
.	.	TRBJ1-2	TRBV27	TGTGCCAGCAGTTCCACCGCAACTGGGGGGTATGGCTACACCTTC	CASSSTATGGYGYTF
.	few	TRBJ2-4	TRBV4-1	TGCGCCAGCAGCCAAGATATTAACAGGGCCGCTAACATTCAGTACTTC	CASSQDINRAANIQYF
.	many	TRBJ2-7	TRBV6-1	TGTGCCAGCAGTGACCGGACCCTTCCTCCCTACGAGCAGTACTTC	CASSDRTLPPYEQYF
TRBD1	few	TRBJ2-3	TRBV12-3/TRBV12-4	TGTGCCAGCAGCTTACAGGGGCGGACAGATATGCAGTATTTT	CASSLQGRTDMQYF
.	few	TRBJ1-2	TRBV6-1	TGTGCCAGCAGTGTAGCAGATACTAACTATGGCTACACCTTC	CASSVADTNYGYTF
TRBD1	.	TRBJ2-1	TRBV18	TGTGCCAGCTTAGAAAGACAGGGGAACTACAATGAGCAGTTCTTC	CASLERQGNYNEQFF
.	few	TRBJ2-7	TRBV2	TGTGCCAGCGGTGACGGGAGCGGAGTCTACGAGCAGTACTTC	CASGDGSGVYEQYF
.	.	TRBJ1-2	TRBV2	TGTGCCAGCAGTGTAGAGGAAAGGGGCGGCTACACCTTC	CASSVEERGGYTF
.	few	TRBJ1-2	TRBV21-1	TGTGCCAGCAGCAACGGACGGGGGCAGGTCCCCCGCTATGGCTACACCTTC	CASSNGRGQVPRYGYTF
.	many	TRBJ2-7	TRBV4-1	TGCGCCAGCAGCCAAGGGGACGCCTACGAGCAGTACTTC	CASSQGDAYEQYF
.	many	TRBJ1-2	TRBV4-2	TGTGCCAGCAGCCAATCGGTGAGAGATGGCTACACCTTC	CASSQSVRDGYTF
TRBD1	.	TRBJ2-2	TRBV14	TGTGCCAGCAGCCCCCAGACAGGGTCCACCGGGGAGCTGTTTTTT	CASSPQTGSTGELFF
TRBD1	few	TRBJ1-1	TRBV29-1	TGCAGCGTTGAAGTAGGGGGCGGCAAGAACACTGAAGCTTTCTTT	CSVEVGGGKNTEAFF
TRBD2	few	TRBJ2-2	TRBV19	TGTGCCAGTAGTATCGGGGGGGCCGGGGAGCTGTTTTTT	CASSIGGAGELFF
TRBD2	.	TRBJ2-1	TRBV30	TGTGCCTGTAGTAGCGGGGGAGATGAGCAGTTCTTC	CACSSGGDEQFF
TRBD2	.	TRBJ2-4	TRBV2	TGTGCCAGCAGTGCCCAAGCGGGGGGGACCAAAAACATTCAGTACTTC	CASSAQAGGTKNIQYF
.	many	TRBJ2-1	TRBV7-2	TGTGCCAGCAGCCCAGAGGACTTGAATGAGCAGTTCTTC	CASSPEDLNEQFF
.	.	TRBJ1-5	TRBV7-2	TGTGCCAGCAGCTTAGGGGAGAGGGGGGGGGCCAATCAGCCCCAGCATTTT	CASSLGERGGANQPQHF
.	.	TRBJ2-1	TRBV12-3/TRBV12-4	TGTGCCAGCAGTTTAGCGGGCTCGCGGTTCTTC	CASSLAGSRFF
.	.	TRBJ1-1	TRBV15	TGTGCCACCAGCAGAGACTGGGAGGGCGTTGAAGCTTTCTTT	CATSRDWEGVEAFF
.	.	TRBJ1-2	TRBV7-9	TGTGCCAGCAGCCTAAGACAGTCCACTTTGAACTATGGCTACACCTTC	CASSLRQSTLNYGYTF
.	many	TRBJ2-6	TRBV7-9	TGTGCCAGCAGCCCAAGGGCCGTCAAGAGCTCTGGGGCCAACGTCCTGACTTTC	CASSPRAVKSSGANVLTF
.	few	TRBJ2-1	TRBV7-7	TGTGCCAGCAGCTTAATGCAGGGATCTAACAATGAGCAGTTCTTC	CASSLMQGSNNEQFF
.	many	TRBJ2-5	TRBV7-2	TGTGCCAGCAGCATGGGGGAATTTGTAGAGACCCAGTACTTC	CASSMGEFVETQYF
.	.	TRBJ2-5	TRBV12-3/TRBV12-4	TGTGCCAGCAGTTTAATGGGGGAAGGGGAGATCCAGTACTTC	CASSLMGEGEIQYF